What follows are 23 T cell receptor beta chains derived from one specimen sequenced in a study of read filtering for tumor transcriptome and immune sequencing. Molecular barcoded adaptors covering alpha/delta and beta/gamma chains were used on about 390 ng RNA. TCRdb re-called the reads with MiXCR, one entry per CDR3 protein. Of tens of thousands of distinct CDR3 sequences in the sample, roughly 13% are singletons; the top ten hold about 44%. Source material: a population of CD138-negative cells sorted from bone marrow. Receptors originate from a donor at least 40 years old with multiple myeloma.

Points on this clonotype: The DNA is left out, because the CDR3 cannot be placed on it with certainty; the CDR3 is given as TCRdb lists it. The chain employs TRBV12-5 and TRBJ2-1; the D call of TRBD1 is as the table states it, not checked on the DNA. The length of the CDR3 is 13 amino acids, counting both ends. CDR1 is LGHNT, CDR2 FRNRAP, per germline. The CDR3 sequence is CASGFGSGDEQFF.

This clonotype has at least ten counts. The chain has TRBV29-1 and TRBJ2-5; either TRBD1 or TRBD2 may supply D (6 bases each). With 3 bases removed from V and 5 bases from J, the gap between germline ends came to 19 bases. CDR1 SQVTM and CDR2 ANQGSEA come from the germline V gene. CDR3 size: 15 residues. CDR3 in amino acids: CSVDEDSLSGETQYF. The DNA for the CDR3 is TGCAGCGTTGATGAGGACAGCTTAAGCGGGGAGACCCAGTACTTC.

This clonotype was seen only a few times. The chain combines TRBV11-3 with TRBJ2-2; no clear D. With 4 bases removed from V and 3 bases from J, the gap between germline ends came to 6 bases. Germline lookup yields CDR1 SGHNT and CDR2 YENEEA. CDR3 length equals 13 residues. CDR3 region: CASSSRDTGELFF. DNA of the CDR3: TGTGCCAGCAGCTCCCGGGACACCGGGGAGCTGTTTTTT.

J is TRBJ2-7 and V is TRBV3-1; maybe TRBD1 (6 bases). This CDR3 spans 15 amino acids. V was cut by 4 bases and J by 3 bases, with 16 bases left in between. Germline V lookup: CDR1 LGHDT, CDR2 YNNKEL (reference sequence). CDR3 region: CASSLMTGPYYEQYF. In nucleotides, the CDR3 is TGTGCCAGCAGCCTCATGACAGGCCCATACTACGAGCAGTACTTC.

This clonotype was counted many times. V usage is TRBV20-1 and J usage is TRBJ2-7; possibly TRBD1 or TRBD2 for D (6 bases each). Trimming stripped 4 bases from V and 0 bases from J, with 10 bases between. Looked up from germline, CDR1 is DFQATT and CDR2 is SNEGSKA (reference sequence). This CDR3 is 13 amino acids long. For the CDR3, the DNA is TGCAGTGCTATGGGGGGCTACTCCTACGAGCAGTACTTC. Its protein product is CSAMGGYSYEQYF.

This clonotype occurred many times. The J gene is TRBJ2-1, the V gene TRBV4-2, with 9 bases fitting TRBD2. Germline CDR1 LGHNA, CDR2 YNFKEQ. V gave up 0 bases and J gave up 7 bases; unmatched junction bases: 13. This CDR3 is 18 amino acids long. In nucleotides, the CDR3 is TGTGCCAGCAGCCAAGATCCCCTCGTAGCGGGAGTAGGGAATGAGCAGTTCTTC. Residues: CASSQDPLVAGVGNEQFF.

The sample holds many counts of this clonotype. CDR3 bases: TGCAGTGCTACCCAGACTAGCGGGAGGGCTCTGAGCTCCTACAATGAGCAGTTCTTC. It specifies CSATQTSGRALSSYNEQFF. The chain carries TRBV20-1 and TRBJ2-1; 14 bases align to TRBD2. This CDR3 spans 19 amino acids. Germline V lookup: CDR1 DFQATT, CDR2 SNEGSKA (reference sequence). V was clipped by 4 bases and J by 0 bases; unmatched bases: 11.

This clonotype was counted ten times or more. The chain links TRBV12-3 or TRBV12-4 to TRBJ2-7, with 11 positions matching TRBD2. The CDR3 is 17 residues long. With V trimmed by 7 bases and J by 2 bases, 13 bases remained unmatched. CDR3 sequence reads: CASKVGPLSGRAYEQYF. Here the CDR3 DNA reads TGTGCCAGCAAAGTGGGACCCCTTAGCGGGAGGGCCTACGAGCAGTACTTC.

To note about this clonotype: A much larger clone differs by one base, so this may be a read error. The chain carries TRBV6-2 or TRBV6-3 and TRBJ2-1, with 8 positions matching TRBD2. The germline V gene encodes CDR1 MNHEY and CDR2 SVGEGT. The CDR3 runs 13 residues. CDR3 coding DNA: TGTGCCAGCAGTCTAAAGCTAGCGGGTCATCCGTCCTTC. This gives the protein CASSLKLAGHPSF.

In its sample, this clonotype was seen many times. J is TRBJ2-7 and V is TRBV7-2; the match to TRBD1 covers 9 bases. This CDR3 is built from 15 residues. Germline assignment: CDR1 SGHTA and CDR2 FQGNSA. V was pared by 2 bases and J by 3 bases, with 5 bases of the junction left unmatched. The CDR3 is CASSLNGGQGYEQYF. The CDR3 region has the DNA TGTGCCAGCAGCTTAAATGGGGGACAGGGCTACGAGCAGTACTTC.

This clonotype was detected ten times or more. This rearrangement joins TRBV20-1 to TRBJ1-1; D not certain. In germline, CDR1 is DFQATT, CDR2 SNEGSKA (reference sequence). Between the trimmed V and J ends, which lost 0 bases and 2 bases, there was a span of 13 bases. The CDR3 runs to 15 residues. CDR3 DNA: TGCAGTGCTAGAGATGCCTTGGATTCTAACACTGAAGCTTTCTTT. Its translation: CSARDALDSNTEAFF.

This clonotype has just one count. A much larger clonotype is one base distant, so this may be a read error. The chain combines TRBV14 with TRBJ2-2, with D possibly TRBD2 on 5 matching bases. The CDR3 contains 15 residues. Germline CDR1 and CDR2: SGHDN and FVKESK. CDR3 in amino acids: CASSQARPPTGELLF. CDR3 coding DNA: TGTGCCAGCAGCCAAGCCCGACCCCCCACCGGGGAGCTGCTTTTT.

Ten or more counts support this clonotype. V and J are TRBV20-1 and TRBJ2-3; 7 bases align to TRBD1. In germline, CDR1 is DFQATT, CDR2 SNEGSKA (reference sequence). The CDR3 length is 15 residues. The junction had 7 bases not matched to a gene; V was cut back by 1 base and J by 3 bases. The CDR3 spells CSARGGDSGTDTQYF. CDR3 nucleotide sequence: TGCAGTGCTAGAGGTGGGGACAGCGGTACAGATACGCAGTATTTT.

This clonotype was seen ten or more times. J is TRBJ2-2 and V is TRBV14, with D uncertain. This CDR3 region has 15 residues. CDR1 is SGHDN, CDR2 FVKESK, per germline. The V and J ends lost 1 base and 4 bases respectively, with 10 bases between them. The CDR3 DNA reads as TGTGCCAGCAGCCAAGCCCGACCCCCCACCGGGGAGCTGTTTTTT. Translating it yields CASSQARPPTGELFF.

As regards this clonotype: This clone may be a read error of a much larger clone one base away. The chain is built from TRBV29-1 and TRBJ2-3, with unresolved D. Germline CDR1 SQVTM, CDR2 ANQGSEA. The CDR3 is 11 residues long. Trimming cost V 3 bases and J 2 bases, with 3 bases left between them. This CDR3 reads CSVDFTDTQYF. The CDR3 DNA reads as TGCAGCGTTGACTTCACAGATACGCAGTATTTT.

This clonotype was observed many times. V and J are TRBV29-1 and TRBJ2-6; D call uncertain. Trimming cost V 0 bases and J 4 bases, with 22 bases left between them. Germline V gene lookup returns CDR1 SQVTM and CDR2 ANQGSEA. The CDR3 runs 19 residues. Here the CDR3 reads CSVEEVEVYEIAGANVLTF. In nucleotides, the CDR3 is TGCAGCGTTGAAGAGGTCGAGGTCTACGAAATAGCAGGGGCCAACGTCCTGACTTTC.

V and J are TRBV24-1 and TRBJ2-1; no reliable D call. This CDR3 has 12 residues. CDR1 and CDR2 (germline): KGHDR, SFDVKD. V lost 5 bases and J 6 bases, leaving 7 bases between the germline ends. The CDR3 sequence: CATSGWSNEQFF. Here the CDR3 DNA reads TGTGCCACCAGTGGATGGAGCAATGAGCAGTTCTTC.

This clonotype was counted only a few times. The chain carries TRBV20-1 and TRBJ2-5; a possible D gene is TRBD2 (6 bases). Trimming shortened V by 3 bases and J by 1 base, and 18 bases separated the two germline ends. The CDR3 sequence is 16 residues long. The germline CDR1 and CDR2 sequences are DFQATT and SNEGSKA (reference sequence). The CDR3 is CSASFARSGGQETQYF. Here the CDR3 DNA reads TGCAGTGCTAGTTTCGCACGTAGCGGAGGCCAAGAGACCCAGTACTTC.

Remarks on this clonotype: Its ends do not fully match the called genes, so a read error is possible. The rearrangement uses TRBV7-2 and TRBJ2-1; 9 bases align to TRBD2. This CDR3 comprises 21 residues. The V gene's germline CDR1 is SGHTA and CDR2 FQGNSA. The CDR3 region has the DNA TGTGCCAGCAGCCGCCGGAAGGGACTGGCGGGAGGGTTAAGGTCCTGCAATGAGCAGTTCTTC. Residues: CASSRRKGLAGGLRSCNEQFF.

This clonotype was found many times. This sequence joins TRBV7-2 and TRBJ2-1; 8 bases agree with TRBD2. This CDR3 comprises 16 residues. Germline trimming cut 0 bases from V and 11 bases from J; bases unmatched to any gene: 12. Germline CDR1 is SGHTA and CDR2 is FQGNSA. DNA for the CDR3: TGTGCCAGCAGCTTAGCGGCGGCTAGCGGGCACCATCAGCAGTTCTTC. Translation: CASSLAAASGHHQQFF.

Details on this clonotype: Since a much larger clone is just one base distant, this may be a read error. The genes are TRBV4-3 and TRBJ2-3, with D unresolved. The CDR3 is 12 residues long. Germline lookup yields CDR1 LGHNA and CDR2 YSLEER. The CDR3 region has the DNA TGCGCCAGCAGGGGCGGAACAGATACGCAGTGTTTT. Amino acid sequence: CASRGGTDTQCF.

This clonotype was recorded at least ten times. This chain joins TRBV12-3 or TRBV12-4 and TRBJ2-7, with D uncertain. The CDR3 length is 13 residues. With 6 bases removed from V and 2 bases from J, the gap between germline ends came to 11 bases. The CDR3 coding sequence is TGTGCCAGCAGCGACACTTTACCCTACGAGCAGTACTTC. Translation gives CASSDTLPYEQYF.

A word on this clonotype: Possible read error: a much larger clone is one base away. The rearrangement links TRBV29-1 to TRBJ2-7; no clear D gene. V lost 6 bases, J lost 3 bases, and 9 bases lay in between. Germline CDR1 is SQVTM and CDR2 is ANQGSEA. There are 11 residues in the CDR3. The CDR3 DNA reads TGCAGCGTGAAGGTGCACTACGAGCAGTACTTC. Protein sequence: CSVKVHYEQYF.